The text below deals with one T cell receptor beta chain. Patients from Seattle were sampled longitudinally, starting during active infection. The data were obtained in a study of blood T cell repertoires in COVID-19. About the study: Samples representing acute and convalescent COVID-19 were sourced from the United States, Italy and Spain.

This CDR3 is 15 amino acids long. Germline lookup yields CDR1 SGHTS and CDR2 YDEGEE. V shed 3 bases and J shed 1 base, with 13 bases lying between them. Under the authors' procedure: Amplification of reference gene primers provided the estimated nucleated cell counts. Sequencing used immunoSEQ multiplex PCR; TCRdb keeps in-frame clones, though not all of them. For V, J and clone size, that table is used; D and trimming come from the DNA. Of 200,000 to 300,000 clones listed, roughly 88% were seen once; the top ten hold roughly 6%. This chain uses TRBV5-8 with TRBJ1-1; D ambiguous. This TCR derives from a woman younger than 45 with COVID-19, enrolled during active disease. The sample comprised peripheral blood. The CDR3: CASSYEASQNTEAFF. The CDR3 DNA sequence: TGTGCCAGCAGCTATGAGGCCTCTCAGAACACTGAAGCTTTCTTT.